This paragraph covers one TCR beta chain sequence. TCRdb's table, derived via immunoSEQ multiplex PCR, lists solely in-frame clones and lacks some. The sample carries 8,000 to 10,000 clones, 60% to 80% recorded once. The sample is drawn from a study of tumor-infiltrating lymphocytes in localized non-small cell lung cancer. V lost 4 bases to trimming and J lost 5 bases; unmatched junction nucleotides: 6. The germline CDR1 and CDR2 sequences are SGHRS and YFSETQ. The CDR3 consists of 14 residues. Sequenced: lung tumor tissue. The TCR originated in a human donor with non-small cell lung cancer. This sequence joins TRBV5-1 and TRBJ1-2; TRBD1 agrees at 9 bases. The CDR3 sequence: CASSEGQGPYGYTF. The CDR3 region has the DNA TGCGCCAGCAGCGAGGGACAGGGCCCGTATGGCTACACCTTC.